This TCR beta chain is drawn from a study of beta chain features in type 1 diabetes. Points from the study as a whole: The VDJ junctions of type 1 diabetes patients carried fewer insertions and more deletions.

Comments on this clone: Its antigen is still unknown.

Germline lookup yields CDR1 SGHDT and CDR2 YYEEEE. The CDR3 spans 15 residues. The V segment lost 4 bases and the J segment 9 bases; nucleotides outside the gene matches: 8. Reverse transcribing all isolated RNA meant expressed TCRB transcripts were sequenced. TCRdb's table, derived via immunoSEQ multiplex PCR, lists solely in-frame clones and lacks some. Seen here are about 150,000 clones, approximately 12% observed once, and the top ten hold roughly 2%. The V call is TRBV5-6, the J call TRBJ1-6; the match to TRBD1 covers 9 bases. This receptor was obtained from a man between 18 and 29 years old in good health. Sequencing was done on a sample of central memory CD4+ T cells from blood. This CDR3 reads CASSPRRTGASPLHF. In DNA form, the CDR3 reads TGTGCCAGCAGCCCTCGGCGGACAGGGGCTTCACCCCTCCACTTT.